The 19 T cell receptor beta chains given below trace back to one sample, sequenced in a study of identifying expanded T cells in peripheral blood. Data came from immunoSEQ multiplex PCR; TCRdb stores just in-frame clones and leaves some out. This sample has approximately 110,000 clones; about nine tenths occur once, and the top ten carry more than 6.5%. The sequencing input was blood. These TCRs come from a person aged 18-70 years in good health.

The chain links TRBV6-1 to TRBJ1-1, with 10 nucleotides matching TRBD1. With V trimmed by 6 bases and J by 9 bases, 16 bases remained unmatched. In germline, CDR1 is MNHNS, CDR2 SASEGT. The CDR3 contains 16 residues. The CDR3 sequence: CASRELDRDRGSQAFF. As DNA, the CDR3 is TGTGCCAGCAGAGAATTAGACCGGGACAGGGGATCGCAAGCTTTCTTT.

This clone was detected only once. The rearrangement links TRBV28 to TRBJ2-7; D not resolved. V gave up 2 bases and J gave up 0 bases, with 5 bases separating them. There are 13 residues in the CDR3. Looked up from germline, CDR1 is MDHEN and CDR2 is SYDVKM. The DNA for the CDR3 is TGTGCCAGCAGTTTAATCCTCTCCTACGAGCAGTACTTC. It codes for CASSLILSYEQYF.

The rearrangement links TRBV27 to TRBJ1-1; TRBD1 is a possible D gene (5 bases). V lost 3 bases, J lost 5 bases, and 10 bases lay in between. Germline assignment: CDR1 MNHEY and CDR2 SMNVEV (reference sequence). The CDR3 covers 13 residues. The CDR3 DNA reads TGTGCCAGCAGTTTTCAGGGTGGGACTGAAGCTTTCTTT. It specifies CASSFQGGTEAFF.

There are a few counts of this clone. This CDR3 is also generated by other DNA sequences in the sample. The chain has TRBV30 and TRBJ1-4; D uncertain. Trimming pared 0 bases from V and 8 bases from J, leaving 7 bases between. The CDR3 runs 12 residues. The germline V gene has CDR1 GTSNPN and CDR2 SVGIG (reference sequence). The CDR3 DNA sequence: TGTGCCTGGAGTGTATTGAGAGAAAAACTGTTTTTT. This translates into CAWSVLREKLFF.

The V gene is TRBV7-9, the J gene TRBJ1-4; maybe TRBD1 (5 bases). The V gene's germline CDR1 is SEHNR and CDR2 FQNEAQ (reference sequence). The CDR3 contains 13 residues. The V end was cut by 0 bases, the J end by 6 bases, with 5 bases between. CDR3 coding DNA: TGTGCCAGCAGCTTAGCGGGACATGAAAAACTGTTTTTT. Its translation is CASSLAGHEKLFF.

V usage is TRBV10-3 and J usage is TRBJ2-7; perhaps TRBD1 as D (5 bases). Trimming removed 6 bases from V and 0 bases from J, with 15 bases in between. CDR3 length: 15 amino acids. Germline assignment: CDR1 ENHRY and CDR2 SYGVKD. The CDR3 reads CAIRPQGTSSYEQYF. The CDR3 DNA reads TGTGCCATCAGGCCTCAGGGCACTTCCTCCTACGAGCAGTACTTC.

With respect to this clone: One end of the junction varies from germline; a read error may be responsible. V usage is TRBV7-9 and J usage is TRBJ2-2, with a tentative D call TRBD2 (6 bases). The CDR3 is 14 residues long. Germline lookup yields CDR1 SEHNR and CDR2 FQNEAQ (reference sequence). Written as DNA, the CDR3 is TGTGCCAGCAGATTAGCGGCCAACACCGGGGAGCTGTTTTTT. Translating it yields CASRLAANTGELFF.

This clone was counted a single time. The chain is built from TRBV19 and TRBJ1-1; D is undetermined. The germline V and J ends were trimmed by 3 bases and 4 bases, with 15 bases remaining between them. Per the germline V gene, CDR1 is LNHDA and CDR2 is SQIVND (reference sequence). The CDR3 totals 15 residues. CDR3 protein: CASSIGLTSGTEAFF. DNA of the CDR3: TGTGCCAGTAGTATTGGACTCACAAGCGGCACTGAAGCTTTCTTT.

The chain links TRBV10-3 to TRBJ1-2; D gene uncertain. Germline values: CDR1 ENHRY, CDR2 SYGVKD. The CDR3 is made up of 12 amino acids. V was cut by 4 bases and J by 6 bases, with 9 bases left in between. In DNA, the CDR3 is TGTGCCATCAGTGCGGAAAGAGATGGCTACACCTTC. Translating gives CAISAERDGYTF.

The J gene is TRBJ2-2, the V gene TRBV19; D might be TRBD1 (6 bases). Germline loops: CDR1 LNHDA, CDR2 SQIVND (reference sequence). The CDR3 extends over 17 amino acids. V lost 6 bases to trimming and J lost 3 bases, with 20 bases between them. In DNA form, the CDR3 reads TGTGCCAGTAGCCCCACCCCCGAGACAGGACACACCGGGGAGCTGTTTTTT. Protein: CASSPTPETGHTGELFF.

The gene calls are TRBV7-9 and TRBJ1-2; TRBD1 matches 7 bases. V dropped 1 base and J dropped 6; count of bases not matched to a gene: 8. This CDR3 is 15 amino acids long. CDR1 is SEHNR, CDR2 FQNEAQ, per germline (reference sequence). CDR3 nucleotides: TGTGCCAGCAGCTTAGGACAGGGAAGAAAGGATGGCTACACCTTC. It yields the protein CASSLGQGRKDGYTF.

The rearrangement joins TRBV7-9 to TRBJ1-2, with D maybe TRBD1 (5 bases). The germline gives CDR1 SEHNR, CDR2 FQNEAQ (reference sequence). The CDR3 totals 19 residues. V was pared by 5 bases and J by 0 bases, with 25 bases between. In DNA, the CDR3 is TGTGCCAGCAGCCCACCCCCCGCCGGGACGCTGATAGCTAACTATGGCTACACCTTC. This sequence encodes CASSPPPAGTLIANYGYTF.

The chain carries TRBV5-1 and TRBJ2-7; D may be TRBD1 or TRBD2 (5 bases each). Trimming left V 4 bases short and J 0 bases short, with 14 bases between. From germline, CDR1 is SGHRS and CDR2 YFSETQ. CDR3 length: 15 amino acids. The CDR3 loop is CASSISSGTSYEQYF. CDR3 bases: TGCGCCAGCAGCATTTCTTCGGGGACCTCCTACGAGCAGTACTTC.

The chain has TRBV5-1 and TRBJ2-2, with D perhaps TRBD2 (5 bases). Germline assignment: CDR1 SGHRS and CDR2 YFSETQ. Trimming stripped 5 bases from V and 5 bases from J, with 16 bases between. There are 15 residues in the CDR3. The CDR3 nucleotides read TGCGCCAGCAGAGAGGGAGCGAGGCATACCGGGGAGCTGTTTTTT. Amino acids: CASREGARHTGELFF.

On this clone itself: The junction departs from germline at one end; a sequencing error may be responsible. This chain connects TRBV7-2 to TRBJ2-7, with TRBD1 identical over 9 bases. This CDR3 region has 15 residues. From germline, CDR1 is SGHTA and CDR2 FQGNSA. This CDR3 is CASSQEVTGGHEQYF. The CDR3 nucleotides are TGCGCCAGCAGCCAAGAGGTGACAGGGGGACACGAGCAGTACTTC.

The rearrangement links TRBV7-8 to TRBJ1-1, with D hard to call. V gave up 1 base and J gave up 3 bases, with 6 bases separating them. CDR1 and CDR2 (germline): SGHVS, FQNEAQ. The CDR3 has 13 amino acids. This chain's CDR3 is CASSLEEYTEAFF. The CDR3, as DNA: TGTGCCAGCAGCTTAGAGGAATACACTGAAGCTTTCTTT.

The chain combines TRBV7-2 with TRBJ1-2; D gene uncertain. There are 14 residues in the CDR3. Per germline, CDR1 SGHTA and CDR2 FQGNSA. Trimming took 1 base from V and 5 from J, leaving 11 bases between them. The CDR3 sequence: CASSLVLPTYGYTF. The DNA for the CDR3 is TGTGCCAGCAGCTTAGTACTCCCTACTTATGGCTACACCTTC. Based on the CDR3 plus reference TRBV7-2 and TRBJ1-2, the full variable domain is GAGVSQSPSNKVTEKGKDVELRCDPISGHTALYWYRQSLGQGLEFLIYFQGNSAPDKSGLPSDRFSAERTGGSVSTLTIQRTQQEDSAVYLCASSLVLPTYGYTFGSGTRLTVV.

Relative to its sample, this clone is medium-sized. This rearrangement joins TRBV19 to TRBJ1-5, with D possibly matching TRBD1 (6 bases). The CDR3 loop spans 14 amino acids. Germline CDR1 is LNHDA and CDR2 is SQIVND (reference sequence). V gave up 7 bases and J gave up 4 bases, with 14 bases separating them. CDR3 amino acids: CASNTGTTNQPQHF. The CDR3 nucleotides are TGTGCCAGTAACACCGGGACAACTAATCAGCCCCAGCATTTT.

This clone was counted once. The chain joins TRBV18 to TRBJ2-7; D gene ambiguous. This CDR3 has 13 amino acids. Between the trimmed V and J ends, which lost 0 bases and 4 bases, there was a span of 7 bases. From germline, CDR1 is KGHSH and CDR2 LQKENI. The CDR3 spells CASSPPVIYEQYF. DNA for the CDR3: TGTGCCAGCTCACCACCAGTTATTTACGAGCAGTACTTC.